The T cell receptor beta chain described here comes from a study of response to subunit inactivated influenza vaccine. General study findings and limits: Each seasonal influenza vaccination recruits few new T cells, the authors suggested.

The V and J ends lost 6 bases and 4 bases, in that order; junction bases with no gene match: 7. Germline V gives CDR1 GTSNPN, CDR2 SVGIG (reference sequence). The CDR3 contains 13 residues. Using its own MiXCR run on the RT-PCR reads, TCRdb lists one record per CDR3 protein. The table includes more than 500,000 distinct CDR3 sequences, roughly 12% detected once. This clonotype has a handful of counts. The antigen is undetermined. The same data also went into a second study, on T cells expressing NK-cell markers. This second report adds: Template switching by 5'RACE with UMIs generated the TCR beta cDNA. According to the study, TCR beta repertoires originated from sorted CD3+CD56+NKG2C+, CD3+CD56+NKG2C- and CD3+CD56-NKG2C+ T cells. Seven of the eight sequenced donors were classified as HCMV-seropositive, and one was classified as seronegative. Four donors likewise had their CD3+CD56-NKG2C+ fraction led by these clonotypes.

The chain employs TRBV30 and TRBJ2-7; 9 nucleotides match TRBD1. The TCR originated in a man aged 45-65 years who received an inactivated influenza vaccine. This specimen consisted of PBMCs from blood, obtained on the day of vaccination. The CDR3, as DNA: TGTGCCTGCCACCGGGACAGGGAATACGAGCAGTACTTC. It yields the protein CACHRDREYEQYF.